This TCR beta chain was retrieved from a study of blood T cell repertoires in COVID-19. Study in general: Collection of acute and convalescent COVID-19 samples took place in the United States, Italy and Spain. PBMCs, B-cell-depleted T cells, or T cells were the source of the cDNA or gDNA that made up the material.

In the source study's methods: How many nucleated cells were present was estimated from reference gene primer amplification. Here immunoSEQ multiplex PCR was the method, and the copy in TCRdb shows in-frame clones only, minus some. That table furnishes V, J and clone size, whereas the DNA furnished D and trimming. The sample has tens of thousands of clones, approximately 79% seen once. J was trimmed by 1 base and V by 1 base; bases with no gene match: 8. Per the germline V gene, CDR1 is SGHVS and CDR2 is FNYEAQ. This CDR3 has 17 residues. This TCR was sampled from a human donor in a cohort sampled during active COVID-19. The rearrangement uses TRBV7-6 and TRBJ2-7, with 9 bases lining up with TRBD2. The sequenced sample consisted of peripheral blood. CDR3 bases: TGTGCCAGCAGCTTAGATCTTAGCGGGAGAATATCCTACGAGCAGTACTTC. It encodes CASSLDLSGRISYEQYF. The whole variable domain, filled in from reference TRBV7-6 and TRBJ2-7, reads GAGVSQSPRYKVTKRGQDVALRCDPISGHVSLYWYRQALGQGPEFLTYFNYEAQQDKSGLPNDRFSAERPEGSISTLTIQRTEQRDSAMYRCASSLDLSGRISYEQYFGPGTRLTVT.